The sequence of this T cell receptor beta chain was determined in a study of tumour-infiltrating T cells in Burkitt lymphoma (TCRdb year 2020). Regarding the research as a whole: When TCR repertoire data were correlated with clinical outcome, productive clonality turned out to predict both overall and progression-free survival, independent of established prognosticators, age at diagnosis among them.

On this clone: No cognate antigen has been identified for it. Per-base quality was not reported, and no clone a single base away is much larger than it.

Reading from cysteine to phenylalanine, the CDR3 counts 11 amino acids. The only DNA kept is the CDR3, 33 bases in frame from the first base. CDR1 and CDR2 were assigned from the germline V gene as MGHDK and SYGVNS. Relative to germline, V is missing 6 bases and J is missing 4 bases, with 0 bases of the junction outside any gene match. The method was the immunoSEQ multiplex PCR assay. Not all clones reach the TCRdb copy of this immuneACCESS table, which keeps in-frame sequences only. Checked studies attribute under half of the gap to unresolved V genes and leave the rest unexplained. The sample table holds some 850 clones, of which around 80% were seen once. The ten largest clones capture roughly 28% of the sample.

The receptor comes from a human donor with diffuse large B-cell lymphoma. Some clones in this sample may be carry-over from other donors' samples. The sequencing sample was made of tumor tissue. The V gene is TRBV25-1 and the J gene is TRBJ2-7, and TRBD2 aligns with 7 junction nucleotides. The CDR3 reads as follows: CASRRGYEQYF. The nucleotide sequence reads TGTGCCAGCAGGCGGGGGTACGAGCAGTACTTC.